The text below deals with one T cell receptor beta chain. Antigen specificity is unknown. This sample is part of a study of cytomegalovirus exposure and HLA in healthy donors. Study at large: An early release of data contained approximately 85 million unique TCRs, which came from HLA-typed donors.

This CDR3 is 14 amino acids long. The germline gives CDR1 SGHRS, CDR2 YFSETQ. Trimming cost V 0 bases and J 4 bases; bases outside gene matches: 2. The PCR ran on 60 Vbeta and 13 Jbeta primers. TCRdb keeps only in-frame clones here, not all; method: immunoSEQ multiplex PCR. The sample has about 140,000 clones; roughly 80% are singletons. Whole-study results and caveats: In a later analysis, most CMV-associated TCR beta chains appeared HLA-restricted. The authors judged a highly shared variant cluster likely a sequencing artifact. Fewer N-insertions than the 666-donor mean were reportedly shown by an Asian-associated ancestry cluster in a later analysis.

The chain employs TRBV5-1 and TRBJ2-5, with 8 bases that match TRBD1. This clonotype was obtained from a woman aged 50 to 65 in good health and CMV-seropositive. The specimen was PBMCs. The CDR3 bases are TGCGCCAGCAGCTTGGCTGGACAGGGAGAGACCCAGTACTTC. Protein sequence: CASSLAGQGETQYF.